This entry lists 15 T cell receptor beta chains sequenced from one sample in a study of T cell responses to AZD1222 COVID-19 vaccine. Measured with immunoSEQ multiplex PCR; TCRdb has only the in-frame clones, and not every one. The sample lists under 200,000 clones, 94% seen once, with 0.64% in the top ten. Sequenced material: peripheral blood, taken on day 0 of AZD1222 vaccination. Every receptor here comes from an adult in good health.

This chain connects TRBV4-1 to TRBJ1-5; 7 bases map to TRBD1. Trimming removed 0 bases from V and 5 bases from J; junction bases left unmatched: 7. Germline CDR1 reads MGHRA; CDR2 reads YSYEKL. There are 16 residues in the CDR3. CDR3 nucleotides: TGCGCCAGCAGCCAAGATCCCGGGACAGTTCATCAGCCCCAGCATTTT. Its translation is CASSQDPGTVHQPQHF.

The chain has TRBV4-1 and TRBJ2-5; no firm D call. Per the germline V gene, CDR1 is MGHRA and CDR2 is YSYEKL. The CDR3 length is 14 residues. Trimming removed 0 bases from V and 4 bases from J, with 9 bases in between. The CDR3 loop is CASSQDPPGETQYF. The CDR3 DNA sequence: TGCGCCAGCAGCCAAGATCCCCCAGGAGAGACCCAGTACTTC.

The gene calls are TRBV30 and TRBJ2-7; D might be TRBD2 (6 bases). V shed 1 base and J shed 6 bases, with 16 bases lying between them. The germline V gene has CDR1 GTSNPN and CDR2 SVGIG (reference sequence). There are 14 residues in the CDR3. CDR3 DNA: TGTGCCTGGAGTGGGGAGCTGCCCGGGGGCGAGCAGTACTTC. As protein: CAWSGELPGGEQYF.

This clone has more than one count but fewer than ten. CDR3 coding DNA: TGTGCCAGCGGCACCGTTAGTTCCATCTCTGGGGCCAACGTCCTGACTTTC. Encoded protein: CASGTVSSISGANVLTF. The chain recombines TRBV27 with TRBJ2-6; no definite D call. The CDR3 sequence is 17 residues long. Trimming removed 8 bases at V and 0 bases at J, with 17 bases between. The germline V gene encodes CDR1 MNHEY and CDR2 SMNVEV (reference sequence).

J is TRBJ1-4 and V is TRBV11-2; D is unresolved. From germline, CDR1 is SGHAT and CDR2 FQNNGV. This CDR3 spans 14 amino acids. Trimming took off 5 bases at V and 8 bases at J, with 15 bases between the two ends. CDR3 sequence reads: CASSQAAEREKLFF. CDR3 nucleotide sequence: TGTGCCAGCAGCCAGGCCGCAGAAAGGGAAAAACTGTTTTTT.

The J gene is TRBJ1-5, the V gene TRBV10-3; D uncertain. V lost 1 base, J lost 0 bases, and 13 bases lay in between. Germline values: CDR1 ENHRY, CDR2 SYGVKD. The CDR3 consists of 17 residues. DNA for the CDR3: TGTGCCATCAGTGAGTTTCCCGGGAGTTATAGCAATCAGCCCCAGCATTTT. Protein sequence: CAISEFPGSYSNQPQHF.

The chain is built from TRBV11-1 and TRBJ2-2; D unresolved. Per the germline V gene, CDR1 is SGHAT and CDR2 is FQDESV (reference sequence). The CDR3 consists of 14 residues. Trimming left V 1 base short and J 0 bases short, with 3 bases between. CDR3 in DNA: TGTGCCAGCAGCTTAGGCCCGAACACCGGGGAGCTGTTTTTT. Its protein is CASSLGPNTGELFF.

This clone was detected only once. The chain recombines TRBV27 with TRBJ1-2; 9 bases match TRBD1. The CDR3 is 13 amino acids. Germline CDR1 MNHEY, CDR2 SMNVEV (reference sequence). Germline trimming cut 6 bases from V and 3 bases from J; bases unmatched to any gene: 2. Here the CDR3 reads CASRRQGDYGYTF. CDR3 nucleotides: TGTGCCAGCAGACGACAGGGGGACTATGGCTACACCTTC.

This chain joins TRBV10-2 and TRBJ1-2; 9 bases fit TRBD1. The CDR3 loop spans 13 amino acids. Per germline, CDR1 WSHSY and CDR2 SAAADI. V dropped 6 bases and J dropped 6; count of bases not matched to a gene: 5. CDR3 in amino acids: CASRGQGENGYTF. The DNA of the CDR3 is TGCGCCAGCAGGGGACAGGGCGAAAATGGCTACACCTTC.

J is TRBJ1-2 and V is TRBV7-9; unclear D gene. Trimming cost V 6 bases and J 6 bases, with 17 bases left between them. The germline gives CDR1 SEHNR, CDR2 FQNEAQ (reference sequence). The CDR3 extends over 14 amino acids. Here the CDR3 reads CASSQNTRGDGYTF. As DNA, the CDR3 is TGTGCCAGCAGTCAAAATACCCGTGGGGATGGCTACACCTTC.

This CDR3 is CASSDQAVVAGGAYNEQFF. DNA of the CDR3: TGCGCCAGCAGTGACCAAGCCGTGGTAGCGGGGGGGGCCTACAATGAGCAGTTCTTC. The chain has TRBV10-1 and TRBJ2-1; 11 bases fit TRBD2. CDR1 and CDR2 from the germline V gene are WNHNN and SYGVQD (reference sequence). Losses at the gene ends were 3 bases for V and 2 bases for J; bases not matched to a gene: 12. The CDR3 loop spans 19 amino acids.

The chain couples TRBV6-4 to TRBJ2-7, with TRBD1 as a possible D gene (7 bases). The CDR3 covers 14 residues. V gave up 3 bases and J gave up 4 bases, with 13 bases separating them. Germline loops: CDR1 MRHNA, CDR2 SNTAGT. This CDR3 is CASSELPGGYEQYF. CDR3 DNA sequence: TGTGCCAGCAGTGAATTACCAGGGGGGTACGAGCAGTACTTC.

The genes are TRBV7-6 and TRBJ1-4; a possible D gene is TRBD1 (6 bases). This CDR3 has 18 amino acids. Germline lookup yields CDR1 SGHVS and CDR2 FNYEAQ. Deletions cut 1 base from V and 8 bases from J, with 23 bases between. The CDR3 spells CASSLGPWVPGHGEKLFF. CDR3 nucleotides: TGTGCCAGCAGCTTAGGGCCCTGGGTCCCGGGACACGGGGAAAAACTGTTTTTT.

V gene TRBV6-5 combines with J gene TRBJ1-6; D is possibly TRBD1 (6 bases). Trimming removed 6 bases from V and 8 bases from J, with 17 bases in between. Germline-derived CDR1 and CDR2 are MNHEY and SVGAGI. CDR3 length: 15 amino acids. The CDR3 region is CASSRDRWKDSPLHF. In DNA, the CDR3 is TGTGCCAGCAGCCGTGACAGGTGGAAGGATTCACCCCTCCACTTT.

CDR3 sequence reads: CASSFGLAGIYEQYF. The CDR3 coding sequence is TGTGCCAGCAGTTTCGGACTAGCGGGGATCTACGAGCAGTACTTC. The V and J genes are TRBV3-1 (or the pseudogene TRBV3-2) and TRBJ2-7, with 12 bases that match TRBD2. CDR1 is LGHDT and CDR2 is YNNKEL in the germline V gene (reference sequence). Trimming took 6 bases from V and 3 from J; bases not matched to a gene: 6. CDR3 length equals 15 residues.